Listed below are T cell receptor beta chains from one sample, sequenced in a study of blood T cells in healthy people across ages. One entry per CDR3 protein results from TCRdb running MiXCR on the 5' RACE reads. The data show some 780,000 distinct CDR3 sequences, roughly three fifths seen once. Sequenced material: blood. The source of these receptors is a man in his forties in good health. Both conserved end residues are part of each CDR3. The size of a clone is reported for some rows only, either as once, few or many, or as a class for expanded clones.

J	size	V	CDR3
TRBJ1-3	NA	TRBV7-9	CASTNTVRSSGNTIYF
TRBJ1-5	NA	TRBV21-1	CASSKVVTGGNQPQHF
TRBJ2-7	once	TRBV7-6	CASSTTVGDEQYF
TRBJ1-2	NA	TRBV6-2/TRBV6-3	CASSYPLYGGNDYGYTF
TRBJ1-1	NA	TRBV7-9	CASSYGGLKTEAFF
NA	NA	TRBV15	CATSRPSGTTRETQYF
TRBJ2-3	NA	TRBV4-2	CASSQVGWDAQGGDTQYF
TRBJ2-7	NA	TRBV13	CASSSQGYSRATPYEQYF
TRBJ2-5	NA	TRBV6-1	CASSRDVGEETQYF
NA	NA	TRBV7-9	CASSFPGTGTYEQYF
NA	NA	TRBV12-3/TRBV12-4	CASTIPRGEPGETQYF
TRBJ1-4	NA	TRBV2	CASNGGEKLFF
TRBJ2-7	NA	TRBV7-6	CASSPGTIYEQYF
TRBJ2-5	NA	TRBV28	CASRYSDRGQQYF
TRBJ1-6	NA	TRBV12-3/TRBV12-4	CASSPRQGRNSPLHF
TRBJ1-5	NA	TRBV27	CASSFARYQPQHF
TRBJ1-2	NA	TRBV27	CASSLNVGHGYGYTF
TRBJ2-5	few	TRBV15	CATSSRGTGNSETQYF
TRBJ2-6	NA	TRBV6-5	CASSLRIDSGANVLTF
TRBJ2-3	NA	TRBV21-1	CASSRAVNRALTDTQYF
TRBJ2-3	once	TRBV3-1	CASSQLAGGDTQYF
TRBJ2-3	few	TRBV25-1	CASSEWSNGALLDTQYF
TRBJ2-1	once	TRBV3-1	CASSQVSRLTGGAPTNEQFF
NA	NA	TRBV7-6	CASSSLASRAEQYF